A selection of T cell receptor beta chains follows, all from one sample in a study of PD-1 blockade in classical Hodgkin lymphoma. Sequencing was performed with immunoSEQ multiplex PCR; in TCRdb, only in-frame clones are kept and a portion is missing. Of around 9,700 clones listed, roughly four fifths are singletons. This specimen consisted of peripheral blood mononuclear cells (PBMCs), obtained before the fourth cycle of nivolumab. Receptor source: a human donor with classical Hodgkin lymphoma. Both conserved end residues are part of each CDR3. A D gene is named only where the DNA matches it firmly. Size values are once, few and many counts, or a class for expanded clones, and some rows have none.

v_call	d_call	clone_size	j_call	cdr3_aa	cdr3_nt
TRBV5-1	TRBD2	-	TRBJ2-1	CASSFGASGRDEQFF	TGCGCCAGCAGCTTTGGGGCTAGCGGGAGGGATGAGCAGTTCTTC
TRBV5-4	TRBD1	-	TRBJ2-3	CASSPELGQGSDTQYF	TGTGCCAGCAGCCCGGAGCTGGGACAGGGTTCAGATACGCAGTATTTT
TRBV5-8	TRBD2	-	TRBJ2-2	CATRASGGAGELFF	TGTGCCACCCGGGCCAGCGGGGGGGCCGGGGAGCTGTTTTTT
TRBV7-9	TRBD2	-	TRBJ2-7	CASSSTSGRNQYF	TGTGCCAGCAGCTCAACTAGCGGGAGAAATCAGTACTTC
TRBV28	-	-	TRBJ1-2	CASSTRGQGAYPF	TGTGCCAGCAGTACCAGGGGTCAGGGAGCTTATCCTTTC
TRBV28	-	-	TRBJ2-4	CASSASSVTRAKNIQYF	TGTGCCAGCAGTGCCTCTAGCGTCACGCGAGCCAAAAACATTCAGTACTTC
TRBV27	-	-	TRBJ2-2	CASSLTAGANTGELFF	TGTGCCAGCAGTTTAACGGCAGGGGCGAACACCGGGGAGCTGTTTTTT
TRBV11-2	-	-	TRBJ2-1	CASSRKTGRQDLYNEQFF	TGTGCCAGCAGCCGGAAGACAGGGAGGCAAGACCTTTACAATGAGCAGTTCTTC
TRBV7-2	-	few	TRBJ2-6	CASSLVQAGANVLTF	TGTGCCAGCAGCTTAGTACAGGCCGGGGCCAACGTCCTGACTTTC
TRBV4-2	TRBD1	-	TRBJ1-2	CASSSRGVGNYGYTF	TGTGCCAGCAGCTCCAGGGGGGTTGGTAACTATGGCTACACCTTC
TRBV28	-	-	TRBJ2-3	CATKVHRDGTQYF	TGTGCCACAAAAGTCCACCGGGATGGTACGCAGTATTTT